This T cell receptor (beta chain) was sequenced during a study of cytomegalovirus exposure and HLA in healthy donors. Study-wide points: A missense DCLRE1C variant was associated with V- and J-gene trimming of TCR beta chains in a later analysis, and an independent cohort replicated the association.

The PCR contained 60 Vbeta and 13 Jbeta primers. Generated by immunoSEQ multiplex PCR, the TCRdb table keeps only in-frame clones and is missing some. The table has 85,000 to 95,000 clones, roughly two thirds seen once. Points on this clone: The antigen is not known.

The sequenced sample was PBMCs. The TCR sequence derives from a woman in her thirties in good health and CMV-seronegative.

CDR3 DNA sequence: TGTGCCACCAGCAGAGACGGGGGACAGGGCTATCAGCCCCAGCATTTT. It specifies CATSRDGGQGYQPQHF. The chain carries TRBV15 and TRBJ1-5; TRBD1 matches at 9 bases. The junction had 5 bases not matched to a gene; V was cut back by 0 bases and J by 5 bases. From germline, CDR1 is LNHNV and CDR2 YYDKDF (reference sequence). The CDR3 is 16 amino acids. The whole variable domain, remainder taken from reference TRBV15 and TRBJ1-5, is DAMVIQNPRYQVTQFGKPVTLSCSQTLNHNVMYWYQQKSSQAPKLLFHYYDKDFNNEADTPDNFQSRRPNTSFCFLDIRSPGLGDTAMYLCATSRDGGQGYQPQHFGDGTRLSIL.